Listed below are T cell receptor beta chains from one sample, sequenced in a study of T cells in Graves' hyperthyroidism and ophthalmopathy. TCRdb re-called the multiplex PCR reads through MiXCR, storing one row per CDR3 protein. The sample comprises around 690,000 distinct CDR3 sequences, less than 25% of which are singletons, and around a third rests with the top ten. Material: blood. These receptors all come from a man younger than 45 with Graves' ophthalmopathy. The CDR3 runs from the conserved cysteine through the conserved F or W. D genes are given only for firm matches. Part of the rows lack a size; the others show once, few, many or a class for expanded clones.

. | TRBD1 | TRBJ2-4 | TRBV29-1 | CSVEDRGLRDRVQYF | TGCAGCGTTGAAGATAGAGGTCTTCGGGACAGGGTTCAGTACTTC
many | . | TRBJ1-2 | TRBV6-1 | CASSEVKEVLYGYTF | TGTGCCAGCAGTGAAGTAAAAGAGGTACTCTATGGCTACACCTTC
. | . | TRBJ1-1 | TRBV28 | CASSSLTPGEAFF | TGTGCCAGCAGTTCTCTGACACCCGGGGAAGCTTTCTTT
. | . | TRBJ1-5 | TRBV27 | CASSLMPRRQGQPQHF | TGTGCCAGCAGTTTAATGCCAAGGCGACAAGGACAGCCCCAGCATTTT
. | TRBD2 | TRBJ2-2 | TRBV4-2 | CASSQPSGRAGELFF | TGTGCCAGCAGCCAACCTAGCGGGAGGGCCGGGGAGCTGTTTTTT
. | TRBD1 | TRBJ2-7 | TRBV11-1 | CASSQDRGATYEQYF | TGTGCCAGCAGCCAAGACAGGGGCGCTACCTACGAGCAGTACTTC
. | . | TRBJ1-6 | TRBV6-2/TRBV6-3 | CASSYNGYNSPLHF | TGTGCCAGCAGTTACAACGGGTATAATTCACCCCTCCACTTT
. | . | TRBJ2-2 | TRBV11-2 | CASSLGGTPNTGELFF | TGTGCCAGCAGCTTAGGCGGGACACCCAACACCGGGGAGCTGTTTTTT
few | . | TRBJ2-4 | TRBV28 | CASSLFRGVEYF | TGTGCCAGCAGTTTATTCCGCGGGGTAGAGTACTTC
. | . | TRBJ2-2 | TRBV11-2 | CASNLGAGPPYTGELFF | TGTGCCAGCAACCTGGGGGCGGGGCCACCTTACACCGGGGAGCTGTTTTTT
. | . | TRBJ1-2 | TRBV7-2 | CASSLVLRHGRGGYTF | TGTGCCAGCAGCTTAGTTTTGCGTCACGGCCGGGGGGGCTACACCTTC
. | . | TRBJ2-3 | TRBV5-5 | CASSLGLWGTDTQYF | TGTGCCAGCAGCTTGGGGCTTTGGGGCACAGATACGCAGTATTTT
many | . | TRBJ1-1 | TRBV30 | CAWGYGEATEAFF | TGTGCCTGGGGCTACGGGGAGGCCACTGAAGCTTTCTTT
few | . | TRBJ1-3 | TRBV4-1 | CASSQSANSGNTIYF | TGCGCCAGCAGCCAATCAGCCAACTCTGGAAACACCATATATTTT
few | . | TRBJ2-2 | TRBV12-5 | CASGSSNTGELFF | TGTGCTAGTGGTTCTAGCAACACCGGGGAGCTGTTTTTT
many | . | TRBJ2-7 | TRBV10-3 | CAISERRQEGNYEQYF | TGTGCCATCAGTGAGAGGAGACAGGAGGGAAACTACGAGCAGTACTTC
many | TRBD1 | TRBJ2-1 | TRBV5-1 | CASREGTGSYNEQFF | TGCGCCAGCAGAGAGGGGACAGGCTCCTACAATGAGCAGTTCTTC
many | . | TRBJ2-5 | TRBV29-1 | CSVTAAGETQYF | TGCAGCGTGACGGCAGCGGGTGAGACCCAGTACTTC
. | . | TRBJ1-1 | TRBV10-3 | CAISPAAGTEAFF | TGTGCCATCAGCCCCGCTGCGGGCACTGAAGCTTTCTTT
. | . | TRBJ1-6 | TRBV5-5 | CASRGTPRAPLHF | TGTGCCAGCAGGGGGACGCCCAGGGCACCCCTCCACTTT
many | TRBD2 | TRBJ2-7 | TRBV13 | CASSLAGLTYEQYF | TGTGCCAGCAGTTTAGCGGGGCTCACCTACGAGCAGTACTTC
. | TRBD1 | TRBJ2-1 | TRBV27 | CASSRSGTAQENEQFF | TGTGCCAGCAGCAGATCCGGGACAGCCCAGGAGAATGAGCAGTTCTTC
many | . | TRBJ2-1 | TRBV11-2 | CASSLGPGTSYNEQFF | TGTGCCAGCAGCTTGGGCCCCGGCACCTCCTACAATGAGCAGTTCTTC
few | . | TRBJ1-5 | TRBV13 | CASSFSGTQPQHF | TGTGCCAGCAGCTTTTCAGGGACCCAGCCCCAGCATTTT
. | TRBD2 | TRBJ2-7 | TRBV5-5 | CASSSGGPTYEQYF | TGTGCCAGCAGCTCGGGAGGGCCAACCTACGAGCAGTACTTC
few | TRBD1 | TRBJ2-5 | TRBV5-6 | CASSLRTGIVGTQYF | TGTGCCAGCAGCTTGAGGACAGGAATTGTCGGGACCCAGTACTTC
. | TRBD2 | TRBJ2-1 | TRBV5-1 | CASKRAGFSYNEQFF | TGCGCCAGCAAACGAGCGGGATTCTCCTACAATGAGCAGTTCTTC
. | . | TRBJ1-5 | TRBV19 | CASSQWDGQPQHF | TGTGCCAGTAGTCAGTGGGATGGGCAGCCCCAGCATTTT
few | . | TRBJ2-2 | TRBV7-2 | CASSLAEVRGELFF | TGTGCCAGCAGCTTAGCGGAAGTTCGGGGGGAGCTGTTTTTT
many | TRBD1 | TRBJ2-3 | TRBV5-1 | CASSLAYWTGDTDTQYF | TGCGCCAGCAGCTTGGCCTACTGGACAGGAGATACAGATACGCAGTATTTT
few | TRBD1 | TRBJ1-3 | TRBV10-2 | CASSESIQGATIGNTIYF | TGCGCCAGCAGTGAGTCGATCCAGGGGGCTACGATTGGAAACACCATATATTTT
few | . | TRBJ1-5 | TRBV7-8 | CASSLGAVSNQPQHF | TGTGCCAGCAGCTTAGGGGCTGTTAGCAATCAGCCCCAGCATTTT
. | . | TRBJ1-2 | TRBV11-2 | CASSLGDHGYTF | TGTGCCAGCAGCTTAGGGGACCATGGCTACACCTTC
many | TRBD2 | TRBJ2-1 | TRBV28 | CASSLTSGIYNEQFF | TGTGCCAGCAGTCTGACTAGCGGAATTTACAATGAGCAGTTCTTC
few | TRBD1 | TRBJ2-1 | TRBV4-1 | CASNSPGQGASYNEQFF | TGCGCCAGCAATTCGCCGGGACAGGGGGCGTCCTACAATGAGCAGTTCTTC
many | . | TRBJ1-1 | TRBV7-8 | CASSLVAGTRTVPNTEAFF | TGTGCCAGCAGCTTAGTAGCTGGGACACGTACCGTCCCGAACACTGAAGCTTTCTTT
. | . | TRBJ1-1 | TRBV24-1 | CATSDSLDVFF | TGTGCCACCAGTGATTCTCTTGACGTTTTCTTT
few | . | TRBJ2-5 | TRBV7-3 | CASSSSDEETQYF | TGTGCCAGCAGCTCGTCGGACGAAGAGACCCAGTACTTC
. | TRBD2 | TRBJ2-1 | TRBV5-1 | CASSLTLYRAGNDNEQFF | TGCGCCAGCAGCTTGACTCTCTATAGAGCGGGAAACGACAATGAGCAGTTCTTC
. | . | TRBJ1-1 | TRBV30 | CAWEGGRLGEGAFF | TGTGCCTGGGAGGGGGGACGGCTCGGTGAGGGGGCTTTCTTT
many | TRBD2 | TRBJ2-5 | TRBV28 | CASRRPSSGLQETQYF | TGTGCCAGCAGGCGACCTTCTAGCGGACTCCAAGAGACCCAGTACTTC
. | . | TRBJ1-1 | TRBV27 | CASSLTGRVNTEAFF | TGTGCCAGCAGTCTTACAGGGAGGGTCAACACTGAAGCTTTCTTT
few | TRBD2 | TRBJ2-5 | TRBV29-1 | CSVEARLAGETQYF | TGCAGCGTGGAGGCCCGACTAGCAGGGGAGACCCAGTACTTC
many | TRBD1 | TRBJ2-7 | TRBV12-3/TRBV12-4 | CASRDGDRSYEQYF | TGTGCCAGCAGGGATGGGGACAGATCCTACGAGCAGTACTTC
. | . | TRBJ2-2 | TRBV20-1 | CSAGTSSELFF | TGCAGTGCCGGGACTTCGAGCGAGCTGTTTTTT
. | . | TRBJ1-4 | TRBV4-3 | CASSQGSSAEKLFF | TGCGCCAGCAGCCAAGGCTCAAGTGCAGAAAAACTGTTTTTT
few | . | TRBJ2-7 | TRBV28 | CASSSWGATYEQYF | TGTGCCAGCAGTTCCTGGGGAGCTACCTACGAGCAGTACTTC
. | TRBD1 | TRBJ1-5 | TRBV19 | CASSTSGQGFQPQHF | TGTGCCAGTAGTACATCGGGACAGGGTTTTCAGCCCCAGCATTTT
. | TRBD1 | TRBJ2-7 | TRBV6-2/TRBV6-3 | CASRPISGTAPYEQYF | TGTGCCAGCAGACCCATCTCCGGGACAGCACCCTACGAGCAGTACTTC
many | . | TRBJ2-3 | TRBV28 | CASNRDKSRDTQYF | TGTGCCAGCAACAGGGATAAGAGCCGAGATACGCAGTATTTT
. | . | TRBJ2-7 | TRBV27 | CASSLSGSGNEQYF | TGTGCCAGCAGTTTATCGGGGTCCGGGAATGAGCAGTACTTC
many | TRBD1 | TRBJ1-5 | TRBV2 | CASSSRGLINQPQHF | TGTGCCAGCAGTTCCAGGGGGTTGATCAATCAGCCCCAGCATTTT
many | . | TRBJ2-7 | TRBV28 | CASRPPATYEQYF | TGTGCCAGCAGACCCCCTGCCACCTACGAGCAGTACTTC
. | . | TRBJ2-4 | TRBV2 | CASSGNRGPANIQYF | TGTGCTAGCAGCGGGAACAGGGGACCAGCAAACATTCAGTACTTC
many | . | TRBJ2-3 | TRBV28 | CASSLWQAGVLLTDTQYF | TGTGCCAGCAGTTTATGGCAGGCCGGCGTCTTACTCACGGATACGCAGTATTTT
. | . | TRBJ1-5 | TRBV20-1 | CSARDQAANQPQHF | TGCAGTGCTAGAGATCAGGCCGCAAATCAGCCCCAGCATTTT